This T cell receptor beta chain comes out of a study of shared clonotypes between healthy human individuals. Clones were read by immunoSEQ multiplex PCR, and TCRdb kept only the in-frame ones, dropping some. The top ten hold 0.39% of the sample, which has a few million clones, approximately 93% seen once. Trimming cost V 0 bases and J 0 bases; bases outside gene matches: 5. The CDR3 sequence is 17 residues long. Germline assignment: CDR1 ENHRY and CDR2 SYGVKD. Sequenced: naive CD4+ T cells from PBMCs. As to subset: CD45RA+ positively selected. This receptor was taken from a man aged 18-30 years in good health. Some clones in this sample may be carry-over from other donors' samples. The rearrangement joins TRBV10-3 to TRBJ1-3; TRBD1 matches 7 bases. CDR3 region: CAISESTGFLSGNTIYF. CDR3 in DNA: TGTGCCATCAGTGAGTCGACAGGGTTCCTCTCTGGAAACACCATATATTTT.